These T cell receptor beta chains were read from a single sample in a study of technical replicates of blood from a few donors. Repertoires were generated with immunoSEQ multiplex PCR, while TCRdb's copy carries only in-frame clones and drops some. This table holds 75,000 to 90,000 clones, over 85% found once. The sequenced material came from T cells isolated from PBMCs. The receptor set was obtained from a human donor in good health. Both conserved end residues are part of each CDR3. The D gene is left open where the match is weak. Only part of the rows carry a size: once, few, many, or a class if the clone is expanded.

J gene: TRBJ1-1
CDR3 length: 14
clone size: NA
V gene: TRBV2
D gene: TRBD1
CDR3 DNA: TGTGCCAGCACGCAAGAGGCCGGGACAGGTGAAGCTTTCTTT
CDR3 protein: CASTQEAGTGEAFF

J gene: TRBJ2-1
CDR3 length: 11
clone size: NA
V gene: TRBV5-6
D gene: NA
CDR3 DNA: TGTGCCAGCAGCTTCGAGGATGAGCAGTTCTTC
CDR3 protein: CASSFEDEQFF

J gene: TRBJ1-1
CDR3 length: 15
clone size: NA
V gene: TRBV11-2
D gene: NA
CDR3 DNA: TGTGCCAGCAGCTTAGTAGGGGGAATGAACACTGAAGCTTTCTTT
CDR3 protein: CASSLVGGMNTEAFF

J gene: TRBJ1-1
CDR3 length: 14
clone size: NA
V gene: TRBV5-1
D gene: TRBD1
CDR3 DNA: TGCGCCAGCAGCTCGGGACAGTTGAACACTGAAGCTTTCTTT
CDR3 protein: CASSSGQLNTEAFF

J gene: TRBJ1-1
CDR3 length: 14
clone size: NA
V gene: TRBV6-1
D gene: NA
CDR3 DNA: TGTGCCAGCAGTAAGGGCCCCGGGGACACTGAAGCTTTCTTT
CDR3 protein: CASSKGPGDTEAFF

J gene: TRBJ2-3
CDR3 length: 15
clone size: NA
V gene: TRBV5-1
D gene: TRBD2
CDR3 DNA: TGCGCCAGCAGCTCCCTAGCGGGAGGGGCAGATACGCAGTATTTT
CDR3 protein: CASSSLAGGADTQYF

J gene: TRBJ2-7
CDR3 length: 13
clone size: NA
V gene: TRBV6-5
D gene: NA
CDR3 DNA: TGTGCCACCGCGGGTCCGGGGGCCTACGAGCAGTACTTC
CDR3 protein: CATAGPGAYEQYF

J gene: TRBJ2-1
CDR3 length: 14
clone size: NA
V gene: TRBV12-5
D gene: TRBD2
CDR3 DNA: TGTGCTAGTGGTTTGGGTAGCGGGGTGGTTGAGCAGTTCTTC
CDR3 protein: CASGLGSGVVEQFF

J gene: TRBJ2-4
CDR3 length: 13
clone size: NA
V gene: TRBV14
D gene: TRBD1
CDR3 DNA: TGTGCCAGCACCTCCGGGACAGGGCGCATTCAGTACTTC
CDR3 protein: CASTSGTGRIQYF

J gene: TRBJ2-3
CDR3 length: 15
clone size: few
V gene: TRBV15
D gene: NA
CDR3 DNA: TGTGCCACCTCGGCATCCAGCGAGGAGGCAGATACGCAGTATTTT
CDR3 protein: CATSASSEEADTQYF

J gene: TRBJ1-4
CDR3 length: 19
clone size: NA
V gene: TRBV7-9
D gene: TRBD1
CDR3 DNA: TGTGCCAGCAGCCATCCAGGGCGGACAGGGTCTAGGTCTGGTGAAAAACTGTTTTTT
CDR3 protein: CASSHPGRTGSRSGEKLFF

J gene: TRBJ2-1
CDR3 length: 14
clone size: once
V gene: TRBV7-9
D gene: TRBD1
CDR3 DNA: TGTGCCAGCAGGACGGGACAGGAATACAATGAGCAGTTCTTC
CDR3 protein: CASRTGQEYNEQFF